These 18 T cell receptor beta chains share one sample of origin, sequenced in a study of blood T cell repertoires in COVID-19. Only in-frame clones appear in the TCRdb table, and some are missing; sequencing was by immunoSEQ multiplex PCR. The data show 200,000 to 250,000 clones, about 90% seen once. The source material was PBMCs or T cells enriched from blood (not recorded which). The receptors originated from a man aged 30-40 years who had been exposed to COVID-19.

J is TRBJ1-1 and V is TRBV28; TRBD1 might be the D (6 bases). The CDR3 runs 13 residues. CDR1 and CDR2 from the germline V gene are MDHEN and SYDVKM. The V gene lost 7 bases and the J gene lost 4 bases, with 13 bases spanning the gap. CDR3 bases: TGTGCCAGCACGGGCGGGGGCATCACTGAAGCTTTCTTT. The encoded protein is CASTGGGITEAFF.

This rearrangement joins TRBV27 to TRBJ2-3, with TRBD1 identical over 7 bases. Trimming at V came to 5 bases and at J to 0 bases, leaving 14 bases not matched to a gene. Germline CDR1 is MNHEY and CDR2 is SMNVEV (reference sequence). This CDR3 region has 18 residues. CDR3 residues: CASSPHNFDRDSTDTQYF. CDR3 nucleotide sequence: TGTGCCAGCAGTCCACACAATTTTGACAGGGACAGCACAGATACGCAGTATTTT.

The chain links TRBV10-1 to TRBJ2-3; D not resolved. The germline gives CDR1 WNHNN, CDR2 SYGVQD (reference sequence). The CDR3 totals 14 residues. Trimming pared 2 bases from V and 2 bases from J, leaving 8 bases between. The CDR3 bases are TGCGCCAGCAGTGAGGACTTCCTCACAGATACGCAGTATTTT. Amino acids: CASSEDFLTDTQYF.

J is TRBJ1-1 and V is TRBV10-1; D gene uncertain. V lost 5 bases to trimming and J lost 1 base, with 8 bases between them. Germline loops: CDR1 WNHNN, CDR2 SYGVQD (reference sequence). This CDR3 is 13 amino acids long. The chain's CDR3 is CASSLAENTEAFF. CDR3 bases: TGCGCCAGCAGTTTGGCCGAGAACACTGAAGCTTTCTTT.

This clone was counted a few times. The chain carries TRBV5-1 and TRBJ2-3; 10 positions agree with TRBD2. The J segment lost 5 bases and the V segment lost 4 bases, leaving 7 bases of the junction unmatched. The CDR3 sequence is 15 residues long. Per the germline V gene, CDR1 is SGHRS and CDR2 is YFSETQ. The DNA of the CDR3 is TGCGCCAGCAGCCTTAGCGGGGGGCGGGTAGATACGCAGTATTTT. It is translated as CASSLSGGRVDTQYF.

This clone was counted a single time. V gene TRBV5-1 combines with J gene TRBJ2-7; tentative D call: TRBD2 (6 bases). Trimming left V 2 bases short and J 0 bases short, with 9 bases between. The germline gives CDR1 SGHRS, CDR2 YFSETQ. The CDR3 is 14 amino acids. The CDR3 DNA follows: TGCGCCAGCAGCTTTGGAGGGAGCTCCTACGAGCAGTACTTC. It codes for CASSFGGSSYEQYF.

This CDR3 reads CASSVGDPPYNEQFF. The CDR3 bases are TGTGCCAGCAGTGTAGGGGATCCCCCCTACAATGAGCAGTTCTTC. The chain links TRBV6-4 to TRBJ2-1; D is perhaps TRBD1 (5 bases). Germline lookup yields CDR1 MRHNA and CDR2 SNTAGT. The CDR3 is 15 residues long. Trimming shortened V by 4 bases and J by 2 bases, and 12 bases separated the two germline ends.

The V and J genes are TRBV6-5 and TRBJ2-1; D may be TRBD2 (5 bases). Germline lookup yields CDR1 MNHEY and CDR2 SVGAGI. There are 14 residues in the CDR3. The V end lost 6 bases, the J end lost 6 bases, and 15 bases lay between the germline ends. CDR3 loop: CASSVSLVSNEQFF. The CDR3 DNA is TGTGCCAGCAGCGTGTCACTAGTCAGCAATGAGCAGTTCTTC.

The rearrangement joins TRBV10-3 to TRBJ2-7; 9 bases are a match to TRBD1. The J segment lost 2 bases and the V segment lost 5 bases, leaving 4 bases of the junction unmatched. This CDR3 is 14 amino acids long. Germline V gives CDR1 ENHRY, CDR2 SYGVKD. The CDR3 sequence: CAISRDRETYEQYF. Written as DNA, the CDR3 is TGTGCCATCAGTCGGGACAGGGAAACCTACGAGCAGTACTTC.

This chain connects TRBV12-3 or TRBV12-4 to TRBJ1-5; weak D call: TRBD1 (5 bases). Trimming pared 8 bases from V and 5 bases from J, leaving 13 bases between. The CDR3 consists of 13 residues. The CDR3 sequence is CASCDRFDQPQHF. The CDR3 DNA follows: TGTGCCAGCTGTGACAGATTCGATCAGCCCCAGCATTTT.

The chain links TRBV9 to TRBJ2-7; TRBD1 matches at 7 bases. Germline values: CDR1 SGDLS, CDR2 YYNGEE. J lost 3 bases, V lost 3 bases, and 9 bases had no gene match. The CDR3 length is 15 residues. CDR3 region: CASSATGTVLYEQYF. In nucleotides, the CDR3 is TGTGCCAGCAGCGCAACCGGGACAGTCCTCTACGAGCAGTACTTC.

This sequence joins TRBV4-1 and TRBJ1-1; D remains unclear. Germline CDR1 is MGHRA and CDR2 is YSYEKL. This CDR3 has 14 amino acids. Trimming took off 3 bases at V and 4 bases at J, with 12 bases between the two ends. The CDR3 DNA reads TGCGCCAGCAGCCAGGGTCGGGGTAGCACTGAAGCTTTCTTT. Protein product: CASSQGRGSTEAFF.

The chain recombines TRBV5-1 with TRBJ2-5; TRBD2 matches at 8 bases. The CDR3 has 15 amino acids. CDR1 and CDR2 from the germline V gene are SGHRS and YFSETQ. V lost 4 bases, J lost 7 bases, and 12 bases stayed unmatched. CDR3: CASSPEAGARGTQYF. The CDR3 nucleotides are TGCGCCAGCAGCCCCGAAGCGGGGGCCCGGGGGACCCAGTACTTC.

This chain uses TRBV6-5 with TRBJ2-1; 12 positions agree with TRBD2. The trim removed 6 bases at V and 4 bases at J, leaving 4 bases unmatched. The germline CDR1 and CDR2 sequences are MNHEY and SVGAGI. This CDR3 region has 15 residues. The CDR3 DNA reads TGTGCCAGCAGAGGTCTAGCGGGGGGGTACAATGAGCAGTTCTTC. It codes for CASRGLAGGYNEQFF.

This rearrangement joins TRBV11-2 to TRBJ2-2; D perhaps matches TRBD2 (6 bases). Trimming removed 5 bases at V and 4 bases at J, with 17 bases between. The CDR3 is 16 amino acids. Germline loops: CDR1 SGHAT, CDR2 FQNNGV. The CDR3 spells CASSPLGGRGTGELFF. The CDR3 region has the DNA TGTGCCAGCAGCCCACTGGGGGGTAGGGGCACCGGGGAGCTGTTTTTT.

The chain employs TRBV7-9 and TRBJ1-1; D is uncertain. V shed 5 bases and J shed 0 bases, with 7 bases lying between them. There are 13 residues in the CDR3. CDR1 and CDR2 from the germline V gene are SEHNR and FQNEAQ (reference sequence). CDR3 nucleotide sequence: TGTGCCAGCAGCCTTGCTATGAACACTGAAGCTTTCTTT. It specifies CASSLAMNTEAFF.

This chain links TRBV3-1 (or the pseudogene TRBV3-2) with TRBJ2-3, with 10 bases lining up with TRBD2. This CDR3 contains 18 residues. Germline assignment: CDR1 LGHDT and CDR2 YNNKEL (reference sequence). Losses at the gene ends were 2 bases for V and 5 bases for J; bases not matched to a gene: 13. The DNA of the CDR3 is TGTGCCAGCAGCCAACACCCCTCCAGCGGGGGGGCGGGAGATACGCAGTATTTT. Translating it yields CASSQHPSSGGAGDTQYF.

The chain uses TRBV13 and TRBJ1-6; 8 positions match TRBD1. The J segment lost 7 bases and the V segment lost 5 bases, leaving 10 bases of the junction unmatched. The CDR3 is 16 residues long. Germline values: CDR1 PRHDT, CDR2 FYEKMQ (reference sequence). In DNA, the CDR3 is TGTGCCAGCAGCGGCGCCGGACAGGGAGCGAATTCACCCCTCCACTTT. Amino acids: CASSGAGQGANSPLHF.